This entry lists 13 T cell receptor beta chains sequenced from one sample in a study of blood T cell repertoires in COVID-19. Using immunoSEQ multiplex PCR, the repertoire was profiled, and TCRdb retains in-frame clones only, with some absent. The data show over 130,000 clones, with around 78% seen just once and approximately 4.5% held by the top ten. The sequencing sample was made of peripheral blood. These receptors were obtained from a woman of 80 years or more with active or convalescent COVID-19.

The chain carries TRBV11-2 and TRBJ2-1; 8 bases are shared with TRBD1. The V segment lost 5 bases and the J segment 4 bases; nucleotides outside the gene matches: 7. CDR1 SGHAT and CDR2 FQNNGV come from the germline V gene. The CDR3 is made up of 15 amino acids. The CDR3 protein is CASSTRQGQYNEQFF. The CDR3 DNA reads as TGTGCCAGCAGCACCAGACAGGGGCAGTACAATGAGCAGTTCTTC. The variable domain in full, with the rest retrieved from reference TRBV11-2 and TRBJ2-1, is EAGVAQSPRYKIIEKRQSVAFWCNPISGHATLYWYQQILGQGPKLLIQFQNNGVVDDSQLPKDRFSAERLKGVDSTLKIQPAKLEDSAVYLCASSTRQGQYNEQFFGPGTRLTVL.

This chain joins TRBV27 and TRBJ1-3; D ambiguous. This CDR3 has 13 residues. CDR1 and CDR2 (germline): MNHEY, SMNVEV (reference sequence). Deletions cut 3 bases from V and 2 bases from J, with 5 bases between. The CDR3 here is CASSFSPGNTIYF. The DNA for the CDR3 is TGTGCCAGCAGTTTTTCTCCTGGAAACACCATATATTTT.

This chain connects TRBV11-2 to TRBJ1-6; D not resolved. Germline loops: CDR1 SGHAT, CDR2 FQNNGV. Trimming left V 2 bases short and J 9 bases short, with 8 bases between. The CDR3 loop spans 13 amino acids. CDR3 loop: CASSLLSISPLHF. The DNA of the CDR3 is TGTGCCAGCAGCTTACTCAGTATTTCACCCCTCCACTTT.

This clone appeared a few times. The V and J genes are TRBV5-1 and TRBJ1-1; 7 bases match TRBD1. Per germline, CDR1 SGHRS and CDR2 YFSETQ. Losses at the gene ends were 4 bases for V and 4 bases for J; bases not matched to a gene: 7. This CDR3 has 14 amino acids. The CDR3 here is CASSKSQGLTEAFF. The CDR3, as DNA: TGCGCCAGCAGCAAGTCACAGGGGCTCACTGAAGCTTTCTTT.

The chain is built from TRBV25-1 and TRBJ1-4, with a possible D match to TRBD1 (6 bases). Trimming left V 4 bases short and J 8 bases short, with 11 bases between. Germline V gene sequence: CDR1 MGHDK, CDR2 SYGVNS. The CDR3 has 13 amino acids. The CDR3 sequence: CASSVQGGEKLFF. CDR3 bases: TGTGCCAGCAGTGTACAGGGTGGAGAAAAACTGTTTTTT. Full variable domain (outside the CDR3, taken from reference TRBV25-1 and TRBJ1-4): EADIYQTPRYLVIGTGKKITLECSQTMGHDKMYWYQQDPGMELHLIHYSYGVNSTEKGDLSSESTVSRIRTEHFPLTLESARPSHTSQYLCASSVQGGEKLFFGSGTQLSVL.

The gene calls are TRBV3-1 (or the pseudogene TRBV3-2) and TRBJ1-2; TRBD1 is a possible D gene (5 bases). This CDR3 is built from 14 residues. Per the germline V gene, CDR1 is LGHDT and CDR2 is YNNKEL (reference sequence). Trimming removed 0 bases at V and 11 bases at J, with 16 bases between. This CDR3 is CASSQDFNGGAYTF. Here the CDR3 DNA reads TGTGCCAGCAGCCAAGATTTTAATGGCGGGGCTTACACCTTC.

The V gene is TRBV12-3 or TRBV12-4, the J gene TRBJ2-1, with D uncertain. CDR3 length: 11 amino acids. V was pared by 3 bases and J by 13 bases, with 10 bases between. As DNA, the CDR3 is TGTGCCAGCAGTTTTGCGGTAACCCAGTTCTTC. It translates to CASSFAVTQFF.

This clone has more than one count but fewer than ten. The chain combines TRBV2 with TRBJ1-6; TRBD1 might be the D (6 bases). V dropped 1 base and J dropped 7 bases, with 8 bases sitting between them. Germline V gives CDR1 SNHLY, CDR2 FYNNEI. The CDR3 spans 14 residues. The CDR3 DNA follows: TGTGCCAGCAGTGAAGGGACAGCAAATTCACCCCTCCACTTT. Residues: CASSEGTANSPLHF.

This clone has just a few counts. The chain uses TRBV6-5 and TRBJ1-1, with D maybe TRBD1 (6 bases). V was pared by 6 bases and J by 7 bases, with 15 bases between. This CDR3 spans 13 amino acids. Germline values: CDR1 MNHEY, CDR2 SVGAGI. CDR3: CASSKSGQLEAFF. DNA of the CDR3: TGTGCCAGCAGCAAGTCCGGACAGCTTGAAGCTTTCTTT.

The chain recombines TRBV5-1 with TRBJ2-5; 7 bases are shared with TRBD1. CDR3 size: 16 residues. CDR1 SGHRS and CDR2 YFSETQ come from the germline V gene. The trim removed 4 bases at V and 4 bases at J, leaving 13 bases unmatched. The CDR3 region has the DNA TGCGCCAGCAGCGATTACCTAACAGGGGTCGGAGAGACCCAGTACTTC. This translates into CASSDYLTGVGETQYF. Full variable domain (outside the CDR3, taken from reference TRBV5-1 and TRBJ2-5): KAGVTQTPRYLIKTRGQQVTLSCSPISGHRSVSWYQQTPGQGLQFLFEYFSETQRNKGNFPGRFSGRQFSNSRSEMNVSTLELGDSALYLCASSDYLTGVGETQYFGPGTRLLVL.

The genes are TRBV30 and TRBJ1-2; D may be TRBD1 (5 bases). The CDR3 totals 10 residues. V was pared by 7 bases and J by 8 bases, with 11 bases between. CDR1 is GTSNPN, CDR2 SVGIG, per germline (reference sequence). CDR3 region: CAYETGGYTF. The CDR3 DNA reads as TGTGCCTACGAAACAGGAGGCTACACCTTC.

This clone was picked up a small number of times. The CDR3 region has the DNA TGTGCCAGCACTTTCCAACAGGGCCGGACAGATACGCAGTATTTT. This translates into CASTFQQGRTDTQYF. The V call is TRBV2, the J call TRBJ2-3; weak D call: TRBD1 (6 bases). Trimming left V 7 bases short and J 3 bases short, with 17 bases between. The CDR3 has 15 residues. Germline CDR1 and CDR2: SNHLY and FYNNEI.

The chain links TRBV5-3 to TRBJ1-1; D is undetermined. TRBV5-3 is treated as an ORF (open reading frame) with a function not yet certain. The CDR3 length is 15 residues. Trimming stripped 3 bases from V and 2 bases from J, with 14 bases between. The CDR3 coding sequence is TGTGCCAGAAGCTACCCAACAGTGCGTAACACTGAAGCTTTCTTT. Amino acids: CARSYPTVRNTEAFF.